This TCR beta chain was sequenced in a study of T cell responses to AZD1222 COVID-19 vaccine. This clone appeared once. The antigen is undetermined. Here immunoSEQ multiplex PCR was the method, and the copy in TCRdb shows in-frame clones only, minus some. The repertoire holds around 87,000 clones, with roughly nine tenths as singletons. General observations from the study: Sampled repertoires all dated from after the peak T cell response.

The CDR3 contains 13 residues. CDR1 MNHEY and CDR2 SVGAGI come from the germline V gene. Trimming took off 7 bases at V and 5 bases at J, with 11 bases between the two ends. This TCR came from an adult who received the AZD1222 COVID-19 vaccine. The rearrangement links TRBV6-5 to TRBJ2-2; the D is unclear. Sequenced here: peripheral blood, sampled 28 days after the second AZD1222 dose. CDR3 loop: CASNRVGTGELFF. In nucleotides, the CDR3 is TGTGCCAGCAATAGGGTGGGGACCGGGGAGCTGTTTTTT.